The clone carrying this T cell receptor beta chain was seen more than once but under ten times. What it binds is unknown. The data are from a study of T cells in Graves' hyperthyroidism and ophthalmopathy. Newly diagnosed hyperthyroidism patients aged 18 to 65 years had disease lasting under 2 months. A patient was excluded if there was uncontrolled infection, other autoimmune disease, pregnancy or lactation. Based on clinical symptoms, serum thyroxine and TRAb, thyroid ultrasound and orbital computed tomography, diagnoses were reached. Points from the study as a whole: Most clonotypes that expanded in the thyroid above 0.001 also showed up in blood.

The CDR3 is made up of 16 amino acids. Trimming took off 2 bases at V and 1 base at J, with 13 bases between the two ends. The TCR beta CDR3 regions underwent amplification using RNA transcripts as the source. A set of HTBI primers served as the primers for a first-round RT-PCR of the TCR CDR3. TCRdb re-analysed the multiplex PCR reads in MiXCR, keeping a single row per CDR3 protein. Of under 350,000 distinct CDR3 sequences in the sample, roughly 15% were seen once. The chain uses TRBV12-3 or TRBV12-4 and TRBJ2-3, with D perhaps TRBD2 (5 bases). The sequenced material came from blood. The origin of this receptor is a middle-aged woman with Graves' hyperthyroidism. In nucleotides, the CDR3 is TGTGCCAGCAGTTTAAAGGAAACTAGAGGCACAGATACGCAGTATTTT. Its translation is CASSLKETRGTDTQYF.